Below, 15 T cell receptor beta chains from the same sample are listed, as sequenced in a study of T cell responses to AZD1222 COVID-19 vaccine. Clones were read by immunoSEQ multiplex PCR, and TCRdb kept only the in-frame ones, dropping some. This table holds about 110,000 clones, roughly 92% found once. The sequencing used peripheral blood, collected 28 days after the second AZD1222 dose. The source of these receptors is an adult who received the AZD1222 COVID-19 vaccine.

The chain combines TRBV11-2 with TRBJ1-2; maybe TRBD1 (5 bases). Deletions cut 5 bases from V and 4 bases from J, with 14 bases between. CDR3 length: 14 residues. Germline-derived CDR1 and CDR2 are SGHAT and FQNNGV. Here the CDR3 DNA reads TGTGCCAGCAGCCCCAAGGGTCAGGGCTATGGCTACACCTTC. The encoded protein is CASSPKGQGYGYTF.

CDR3 sequence (DNA): TGTGCCAGCAGCTTGTTCCAGACGAACTATGGCTACACCTTC. Protein product: CASSLFQTNYGYTF. The chain joins TRBV5-8 to TRBJ1-2, with no clear D. The CDR3 runs to 14 residues. CDR1 and CDR2 (germline): SGHTS, YDEGEE. The V gene lost 1 base and the J gene lost 2 bases, with 9 bases spanning the gap.

The V and J genes are TRBV5-1 and TRBJ2-7, with D maybe TRBD2 (7 bases). The ends were cut back, 1 base at V and 2 bases at J, with 16 bases in the middle. The germline V gene encodes CDR1 SGHRS and CDR2 YFSETQ. There are 16 residues in the CDR3. The CDR3 region has the DNA TGCGCCAGCAGCTTGTACGCGGGGGCCAACGCCTACGAGCAGTACTTC. Its protein product is CASSLYAGANAYEQYF. Combining the CDR3 with reference TRBV5-1 and TRBJ2-7 gives the whole variable domain KAGVTQTPRYLIKTRGQQVTLSCSPISGHRSVSWYQQTPGQGLQFLFEYFSETQRNKGNFPGRFSGRQFSNSRSEMNVSTLELGDSALYLCASSLYAGANAYEQYFGPGTRLTVT.

The rearrangement links TRBV25-1 to TRBJ1-1, with 11 bases identical to TRBD1. Per the germline V gene, CDR1 is MGHDK and CDR2 is SYGVNS. The length of the CDR3 is 17 residues. Unmatched junction bases numbered 9, after V lost 1 base and J lost 5 bases. CDR3 sequence reads: CASSEFPMDRGRTEAFF. In DNA, the CDR3 is TGTGCCAGCAGTGAATTTCCGATGGACAGGGGGCGGACTGAAGCTTTCTTT. Full variable domain (outside the CDR3, taken from reference TRBV25-1 and TRBJ1-1): EADIYQTPRYLVIGTGKKITLECSQTMGHDKMYWYQQDPGMELHLIHYSYGVNSTEKGDLSSESTVSRIRTEHFPLTLESARPSHTSQYLCASSEFPMDRGRTEAFFGQGTRLTVV.

The sample holds one count of this clone. The chain is built from TRBV12-3 or TRBV12-4 and TRBJ1-6; the D gene is possibly TRBD1 (5 bases). The CDR3 totals 13 residues. Trimming stripped 5 bases from V and 11 bases from J, with 13 bases between. CDR3 loop: CASSGTASAPLHF. The CDR3 nucleotides are TGTGCCAGCAGTGGGACGGCTTCCGCACCCCTCCACTTT.

The chain uses TRBV7-2 and TRBJ2-5; D tentatively fits TRBD1 or TRBD2 (5 bases each). V was cut by 5 bases and J by 4 bases, with 14 bases left in between. The CDR3 covers 14 residues. Germline V gene lookup returns CDR1 SGHTA and CDR2 FQGNSA. CDR3 in DNA: TGTGCCAGCAGCCGTCCGCCCGGGGCAGAGACCCAGTACTTC. It yields the protein CASSRPPGAETQYF. Based on the CDR3 plus reference TRBV7-2 and TRBJ2-5, the full variable domain is GAGVSQSPSNKVTEKGKDVELRCDPISGHTALYWYRQSLGQGLEFLIYFQGNSAPDKSGLPSDRFSAERTGGSVSTLTIQRTQQEDSAVYLCASSRPPGAETQYFGPGTRLLVL.

The V and J genes are TRBV7-9 and TRBJ1-1, with D possibly being TRBD1 (5 bases). Germline assignment: CDR1 SEHNR and CDR2 FQNEAQ (reference sequence). The CDR3 consists of 13 residues. Deletions cut 6 bases from V and 5 bases from J, with 13 bases between. CDR3 sequence (DNA): TGTGCCAGCAGGGCCCCGGGGGGAACTGAAGCTTTCTTT. This codes for CASRAPGGTEAFF.

CDR3 in amino acids: CASRGFPGVQYF. In DNA, the CDR3 is TGTGCCAGCCGGGGCTTTCCTGGGGTTCAGTACTTC. The rearrangement uses TRBV2 and TRBJ2-5; either TRBD1 or TRBD2 may fit D (5 bases each). V lost 8 bases to trimming and J lost 11 bases, with 18 bases between them. There are 12 residues in the CDR3. CDR1 and CDR2 from the germline V gene are SNHLY and FYNNEI. The full variable domain, with the rest looked up from reference TRBV2 and TRBJ2-5, is EPEVTQTPSHQVTQMGQEVILRCVPISNHLYFYWYRQILGQKVEFLVSFYNNEISEKSEIFDDQFSVERPDGSNFTLKIRSTKLEDSAMYFCASRGFPGVQYFGPGTRLLVL.

As DNA, the CDR3 is TGTGCCAGCAGCCACGACAGTTACAATCAGCCCCAGCATTTT. Encoded protein: CASSHDSYNQPQHF. V gene TRBV5-5 combines with J gene TRBJ1-5; a weak D match, TRBD1 (5 bases). V was pared by 4 bases and J by 3 bases, with 11 bases between. The germline V gene encodes CDR1 SGHKS and CDR2 YYEKEE (reference sequence). This CDR3 spans 14 amino acids.

The chain employs TRBV5-4 and TRBJ1-2; D not certain. The CDR3 spans 13 residues. Germline V gene data show CDR1 as SGHNT and CDR2 as YYREEE (reference sequence). V was clipped by 0 bases and J by 4 bases, with 7 bases between them. CDR3 DNA sequence: TGTGCCAGCAGCTTGGATGGTGTCTATGGCTACACCTTC. Protein sequence: CASSLDGVYGYTF.

This sequence joins TRBV5-8 and TRBJ2-1; TRBD2 matches 12 bases. V was pared by 0 bases and J by 6 bases, with 1 base of the junction left unmatched. This CDR3 comprises 15 residues. Looked up from germline, CDR1 is SGHTS and CDR2 is YDEGEE. For the CDR3, the DNA is TGTGCCAGCAGCTTGGGACTAGCGGGGGTCAATGAGCAGTTCTTC. Amino acid sequence: CASSLGLAGVNEQFF.

This chain uses TRBV5-4 with TRBJ2-3; D might be TRBD1 (6 bases). Germline V CDR1 and CDR2: SGHNT, YYREEE (reference sequence). The V end was cut by 1 base, the J end by 3 bases, with 15 bases between. This CDR3 is built from 16 residues. CDR3 nucleotide sequence: TGTGCCAGCAGCTTGAAAGTACAGGGAGATACAGATACGCAGTATTTT. Translation: CASSLKVQGDTDTQYF.

In its sample, this clone was seen once. The chain employs TRBV3-1 (or the pseudogene TRBV3-2) and TRBJ1-1; D unclear. From germline, CDR1 is LGHDT and CDR2 YNNKEL (reference sequence). CDR3 length: 19 residues. Trimming took off 1 base at V and 0 bases at J, with 21 bases between the two ends. The CDR3 spells CASSQGLRGPPTLNTEAFF. As DNA, the CDR3 is TGTGCCAGCAGCCAAGGGTTAAGAGGTCCCCCAACCTTGAACACTGAAGCTTTCTTT.

The V call is TRBV10-1, the J call TRBJ2-7; 8 bases are shared with TRBD2. J was trimmed by 5 bases and V by 10 bases; bases with no gene match: 13. The germline gives CDR1 WNHNN, CDR2 SYGVQD (reference sequence). The CDR3 contains 14 residues. CDR3 DNA: TGCGCCACCCCGGGGGGGGCAGGGTCCGACGAGCAGTACTTC. Protein sequence: CATPGGAGSDEQYF.

The CDR3 DNA reads as TGTGCCACCAGTGACCCGACAGGGGGCTTAGATGGCTACACCTTC. Translation gives CATSDPTGGLDGYTF. The chain couples TRBV24-1 to TRBJ1-2; 10 bases match TRBD1. In germline, CDR1 is KGHDR, CDR2 SFDVKD. This CDR3 contains 15 residues. Germline trimming cut 4 bases from V and 6 bases from J; bases unmatched to any gene: 7.